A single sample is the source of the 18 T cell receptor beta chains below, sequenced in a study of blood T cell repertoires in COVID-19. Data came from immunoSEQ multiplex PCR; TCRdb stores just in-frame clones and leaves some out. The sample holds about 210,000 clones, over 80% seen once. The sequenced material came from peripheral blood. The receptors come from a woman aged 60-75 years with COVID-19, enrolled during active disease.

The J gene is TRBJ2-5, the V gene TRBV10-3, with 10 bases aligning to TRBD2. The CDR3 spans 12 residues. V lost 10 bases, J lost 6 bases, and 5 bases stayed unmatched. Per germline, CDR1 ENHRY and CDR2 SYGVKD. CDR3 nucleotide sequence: TGTGCCACCCAGCGGGAGGGAAAGACCCAGTACTTC. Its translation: CATQREGKTQYF.

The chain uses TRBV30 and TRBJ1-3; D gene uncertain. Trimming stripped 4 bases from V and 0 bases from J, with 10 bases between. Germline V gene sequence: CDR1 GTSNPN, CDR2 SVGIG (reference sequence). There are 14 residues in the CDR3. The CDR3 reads CAWKERRSGNTIYF. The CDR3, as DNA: TGTGCCTGGAAGGAGCGACGCTCTGGAAACACCATATATTTT.

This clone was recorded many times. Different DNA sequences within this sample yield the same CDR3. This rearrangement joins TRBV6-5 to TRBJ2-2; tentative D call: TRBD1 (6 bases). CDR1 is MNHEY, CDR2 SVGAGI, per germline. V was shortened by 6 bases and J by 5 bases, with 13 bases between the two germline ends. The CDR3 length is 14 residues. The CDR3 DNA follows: TGTGCCAGCAGCCAGGGGCCCCTGACCGGGGAGCTGTTTTTT. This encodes CASSQGPLTGELFF.

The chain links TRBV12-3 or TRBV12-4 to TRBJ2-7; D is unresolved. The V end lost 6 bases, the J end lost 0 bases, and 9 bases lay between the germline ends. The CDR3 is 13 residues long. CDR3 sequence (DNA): TGTGCCAGCAGCCTCCTAACCTCCTACGAGCAGTACTTC. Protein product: CASSLLTSYEQYF.

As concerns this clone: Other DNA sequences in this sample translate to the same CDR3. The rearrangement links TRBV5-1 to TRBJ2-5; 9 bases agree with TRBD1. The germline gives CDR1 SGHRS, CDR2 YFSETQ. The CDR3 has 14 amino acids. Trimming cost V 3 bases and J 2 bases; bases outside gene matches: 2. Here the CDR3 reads CASSSTGGQETQYF. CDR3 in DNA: TGCGCCAGCAGCTCGACAGGGGGGCAAGAGACCCAGTACTTC. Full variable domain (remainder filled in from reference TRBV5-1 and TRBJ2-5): KAGVTQTPRYLIKTRGQQVTLSCSPISGHRSVSWYQQTPGQGLQFLFEYFSETQRNKGNFPGRFSGRQFSNSRSEMNVSTLELGDSALYLCASSSTGGQETQYFGPGTRLLVL.

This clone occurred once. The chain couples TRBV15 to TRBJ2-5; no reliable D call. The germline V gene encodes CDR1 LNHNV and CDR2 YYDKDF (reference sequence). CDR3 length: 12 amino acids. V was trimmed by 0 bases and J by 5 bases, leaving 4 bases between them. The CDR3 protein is CATSREYETQYF. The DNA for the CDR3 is TGTGCCACCAGCAGAGAATATGAGACCCAGTACTTC.

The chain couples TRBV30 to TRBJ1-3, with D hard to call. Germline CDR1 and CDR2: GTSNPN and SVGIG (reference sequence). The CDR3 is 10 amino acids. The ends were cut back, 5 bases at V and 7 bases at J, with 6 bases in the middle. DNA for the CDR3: TGTGCCTGGTCGAGGAACACCATATATTTT. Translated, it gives CAWSRNTIYF.

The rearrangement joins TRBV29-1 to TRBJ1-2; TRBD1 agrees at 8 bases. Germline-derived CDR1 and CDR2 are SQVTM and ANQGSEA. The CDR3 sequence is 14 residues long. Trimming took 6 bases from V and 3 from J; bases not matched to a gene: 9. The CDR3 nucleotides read TGCAGCGTGGGACAGGCGTTAGGGGACTATGGCTACACCTTC. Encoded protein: CSVGQALGDYGYTF.

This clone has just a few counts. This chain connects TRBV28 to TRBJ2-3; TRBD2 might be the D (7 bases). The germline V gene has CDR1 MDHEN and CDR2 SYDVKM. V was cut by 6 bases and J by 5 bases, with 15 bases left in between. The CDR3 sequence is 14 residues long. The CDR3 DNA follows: TGTGCCAGCAGCCGTGGGGGGGCGATAGATACGCAGTATTTT. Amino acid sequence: CASSRGGAIDTQYF. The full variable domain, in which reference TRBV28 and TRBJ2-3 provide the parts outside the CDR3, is DVKVTQSSRYLVKRTGEKVFLECVQDMDHENMFWYRQDPGLGLRLIYFSYDVKMKEKGDIPEGYSVSREKKERFSLILESASTNQTSMYLCASSRGGAIDTQYFGPGTRLTVL.

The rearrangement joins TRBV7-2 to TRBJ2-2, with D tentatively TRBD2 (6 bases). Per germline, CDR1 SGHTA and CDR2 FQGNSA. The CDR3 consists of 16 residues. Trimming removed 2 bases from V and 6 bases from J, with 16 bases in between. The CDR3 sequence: CASSLNGGSMAGELFF. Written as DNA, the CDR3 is TGTGCCAGCAGCTTAAATGGGGGGAGTATGGCCGGGGAGCTGTTTTTT.

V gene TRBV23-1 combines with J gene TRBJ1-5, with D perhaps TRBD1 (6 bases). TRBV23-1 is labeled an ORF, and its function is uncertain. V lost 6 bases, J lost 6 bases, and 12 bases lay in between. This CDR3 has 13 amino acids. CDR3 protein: CASSPRGAQPQHF. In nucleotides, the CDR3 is TGCGCCAGCAGCCCTCGGGGGGCTCAGCCCCAGCATTTT.

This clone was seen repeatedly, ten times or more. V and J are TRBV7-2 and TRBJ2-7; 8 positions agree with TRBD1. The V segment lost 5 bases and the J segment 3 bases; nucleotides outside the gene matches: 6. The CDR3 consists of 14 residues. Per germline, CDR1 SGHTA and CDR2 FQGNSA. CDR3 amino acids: CASSLDRASYEQYV. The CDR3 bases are TGTGCCAGCAGCCTGGACAGGGCGAGCTACGAGCAGTACGTC.

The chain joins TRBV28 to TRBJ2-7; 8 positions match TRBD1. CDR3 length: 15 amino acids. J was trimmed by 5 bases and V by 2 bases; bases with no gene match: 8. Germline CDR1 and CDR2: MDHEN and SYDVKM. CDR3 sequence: CASSLGTGGYHEQYF. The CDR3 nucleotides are TGTGCCAGCAGTTTAGGGACAGGAGGGTACCACGAGCAGTACTTC.

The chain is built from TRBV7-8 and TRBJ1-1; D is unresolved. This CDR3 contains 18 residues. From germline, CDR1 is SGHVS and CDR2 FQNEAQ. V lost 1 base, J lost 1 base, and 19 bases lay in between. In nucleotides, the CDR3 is TGTGCCAGCAGCTTAGACCCGCCTCCTCTGCGGGGGAACACTGAAGCTTTCTTT. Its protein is CASSLDPPPLRGNTEAFF.

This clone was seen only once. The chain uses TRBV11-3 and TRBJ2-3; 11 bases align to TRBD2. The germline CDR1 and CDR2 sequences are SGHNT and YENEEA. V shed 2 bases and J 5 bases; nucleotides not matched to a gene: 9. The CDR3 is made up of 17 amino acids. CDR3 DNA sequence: TGTGCCAGCAGCTTAACTGTAGCGGGGGGGCCTATAGATACGCAGTATTTT. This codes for CASSLTVAGGPIDTQYF.

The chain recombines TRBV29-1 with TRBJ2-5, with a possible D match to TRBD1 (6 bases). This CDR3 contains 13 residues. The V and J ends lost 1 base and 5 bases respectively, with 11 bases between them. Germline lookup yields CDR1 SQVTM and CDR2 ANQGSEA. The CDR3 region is CSVEVSRGETQYF. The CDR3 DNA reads TGCAGCGTTGAAGTCAGCAGGGGTGAGACCCAGTACTTC. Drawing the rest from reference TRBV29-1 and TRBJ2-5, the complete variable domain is SAVISQKPSRDICQRGTSLTIQCQVDSQVTMMFWYRQQPGQSLTLIATANQGSEATYESGFVIDKFPISRPNLTFSTLTVSNMSPEDSSIYLCSVEVSRGETQYFGPGTRLLVL.

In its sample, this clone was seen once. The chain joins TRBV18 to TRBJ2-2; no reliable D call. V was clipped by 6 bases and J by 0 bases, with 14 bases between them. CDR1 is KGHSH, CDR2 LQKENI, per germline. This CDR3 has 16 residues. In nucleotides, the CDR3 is TGTGCCAGCTCTTTCTCCGTCGGAGCGAACACCGGGGAGCTGTTTTTT. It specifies CASSFSVGANTGELFF.

CDR3 nucleotide sequence: TGTGCCAGTAGTTCCCCGCACAGGGGGGGCAATCAGCCCCAGCATTTT. As protein: CASSSPHRGGNQPQHF. This rearrangement joins TRBV19 to TRBJ1-5; 8 nucleotides align to TRBD1. Trimming cost V 5 bases and J 2 bases; bases outside gene matches: 8. Germline CDR1 and CDR2: LNHDA and SQIVND (reference sequence). The CDR3 contains 16 residues.